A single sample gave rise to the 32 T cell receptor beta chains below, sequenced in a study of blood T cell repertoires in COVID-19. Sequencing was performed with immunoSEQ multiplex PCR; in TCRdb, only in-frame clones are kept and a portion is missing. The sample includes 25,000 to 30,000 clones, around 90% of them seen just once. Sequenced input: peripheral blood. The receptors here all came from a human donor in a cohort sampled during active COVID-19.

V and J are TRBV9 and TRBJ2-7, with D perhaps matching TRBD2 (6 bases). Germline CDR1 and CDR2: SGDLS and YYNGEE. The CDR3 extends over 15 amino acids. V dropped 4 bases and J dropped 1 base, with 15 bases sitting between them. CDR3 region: CASSPRGIGSYEQYF. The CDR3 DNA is TGTGCCAGCAGCCCCCGGGGGATTGGATCCTACGAGCAGTACTTC.

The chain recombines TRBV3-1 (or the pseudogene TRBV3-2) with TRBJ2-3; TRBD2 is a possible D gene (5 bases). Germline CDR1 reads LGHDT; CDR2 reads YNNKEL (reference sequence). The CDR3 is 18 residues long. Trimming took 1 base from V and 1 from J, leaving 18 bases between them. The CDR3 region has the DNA TGTGCCAGCAGCCAAGCCTTACACCGGGGTGGGGGCACAGATACGCAGTATTTT. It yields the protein CASSQALHRGGGTDTQYF.

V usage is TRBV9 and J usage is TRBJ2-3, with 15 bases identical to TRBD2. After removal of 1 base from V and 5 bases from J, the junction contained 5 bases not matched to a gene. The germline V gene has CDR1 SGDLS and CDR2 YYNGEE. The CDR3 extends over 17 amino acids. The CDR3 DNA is TGTGCCAGCAGCGTATACCAGGGACTAGCGGGGGGAGATACGCAGTATTTT. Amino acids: CASSVYQGLAGGDTQYF.

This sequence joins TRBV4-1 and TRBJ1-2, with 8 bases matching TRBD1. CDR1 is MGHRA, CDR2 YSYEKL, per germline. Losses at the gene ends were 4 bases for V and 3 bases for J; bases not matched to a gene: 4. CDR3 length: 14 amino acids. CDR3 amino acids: CASSRPTGDYGYTF. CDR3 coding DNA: TGCGCCAGCAGCCGACCGACAGGGGACTATGGCTACACCTTC.

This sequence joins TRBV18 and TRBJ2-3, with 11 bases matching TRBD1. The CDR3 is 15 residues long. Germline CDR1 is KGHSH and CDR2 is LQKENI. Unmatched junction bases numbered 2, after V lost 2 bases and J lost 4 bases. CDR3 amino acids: CASSPSGQGADTQYF. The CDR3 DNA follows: TGTGCCAGCTCACCATCGGGACAGGGGGCAGATACGCAGTATTTT.

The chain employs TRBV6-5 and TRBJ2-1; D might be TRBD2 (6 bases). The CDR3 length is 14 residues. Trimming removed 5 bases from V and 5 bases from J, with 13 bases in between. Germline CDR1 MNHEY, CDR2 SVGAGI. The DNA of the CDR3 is TGTGCCAGCAGTCCCAGGAGGGCGGACAATGAGCAGTTCTTC. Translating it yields CASSPRRADNEQFF.

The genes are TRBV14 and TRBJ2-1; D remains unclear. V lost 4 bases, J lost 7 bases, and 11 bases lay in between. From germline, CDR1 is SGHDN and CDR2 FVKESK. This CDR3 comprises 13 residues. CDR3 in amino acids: CASSRRSMNEQFF. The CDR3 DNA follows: TGTGCCAGCAGCCGTCGGAGTATGAATGAGCAGTTCTTC. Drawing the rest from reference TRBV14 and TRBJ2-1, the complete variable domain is EAGVTQFPSHSVIEKGQTVTLRCDPISGHDNLYWYRRVMGKEIKFLLHFVKESKQDESGMPNNRFLAERTGGTYSTLKVQPAELEDSGVYFCASSRRSMNEQFFGPGTRLTVL.

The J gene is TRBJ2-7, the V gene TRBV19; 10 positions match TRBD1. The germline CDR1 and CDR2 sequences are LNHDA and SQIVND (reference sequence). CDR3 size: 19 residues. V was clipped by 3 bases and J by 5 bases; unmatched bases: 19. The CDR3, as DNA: TGTGCCAGTAGTATCCACTACCGGGACAGGGGTAACGCGGGCCACGAGCAGTACTTC. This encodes CASSIHYRDRGNAGHEQYF.

The CDR3 nucleotides are TGTGCCAGCAGCCAAGAGAGGGACTATGGCTACACCTTC. It is translated as CASSQERDYGYTF. The gene calls are TRBV3-1 (or the pseudogene TRBV3-2) and TRBJ1-2, with unresolved D. V was clipped by 0 bases and J by 3 bases, with 5 bases between them. This CDR3 is built from 13 residues. Germline lookup yields CDR1 LGHDT and CDR2 YNNKEL (reference sequence).

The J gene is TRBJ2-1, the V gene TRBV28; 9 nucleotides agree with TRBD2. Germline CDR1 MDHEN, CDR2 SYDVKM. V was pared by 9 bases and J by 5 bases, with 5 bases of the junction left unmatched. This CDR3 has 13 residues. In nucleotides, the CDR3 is TGTGCCAGTGTTAGCGGGGGTAACAATGAGCAGTTCTTC. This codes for CASVSGGNNEQFF. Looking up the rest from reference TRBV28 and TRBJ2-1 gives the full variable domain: DVKVTQSSRYLVKRTGEKVFLECVQDMDHENMFWYRQDPGLGLRLIYFSYDVKMKEKGDIPEGYSVSREKKERFSLILESASTNQTSMYLCASVSGGNNEQFFGPGTRLTVL.

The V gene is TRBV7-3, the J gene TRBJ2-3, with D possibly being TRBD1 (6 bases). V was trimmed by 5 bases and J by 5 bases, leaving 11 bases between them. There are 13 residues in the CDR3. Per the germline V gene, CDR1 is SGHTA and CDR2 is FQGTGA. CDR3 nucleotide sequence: TGTGCCAGCAGCGTCAACAGGGTAGATACGCAGTATTTT. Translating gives CASSVNRVDTQYF.

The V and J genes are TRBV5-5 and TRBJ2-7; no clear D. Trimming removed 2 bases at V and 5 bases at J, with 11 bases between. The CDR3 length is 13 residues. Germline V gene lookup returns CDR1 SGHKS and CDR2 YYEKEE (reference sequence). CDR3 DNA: TGTGCCAGCAGCTTAGGATCAGAGGACGAGCAGTACTTC. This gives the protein CASSLGSEDEQYF.

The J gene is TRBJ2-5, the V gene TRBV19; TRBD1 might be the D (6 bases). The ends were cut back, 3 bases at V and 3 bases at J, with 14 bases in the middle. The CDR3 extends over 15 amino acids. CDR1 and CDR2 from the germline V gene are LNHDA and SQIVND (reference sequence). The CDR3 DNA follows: TGTGCCAGTAGTATTTCCGCCTACAGGGAAGAGACCCAGTACTTC. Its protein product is CASSISAYREETQYF.

Here the CDR3 reads CASSLWTSGGPSSYNEQFF. CDR3 coding DNA: TGTGCCAGCAGCCTCTGGACTAGCGGGGGTCCGAGCTCCTACAATGAGCAGTTCTTC. The J gene is TRBJ2-1, the V gene TRBV7-6; TRBD2 matches 13 bases. J gave up 0 bases and V 5 bases, and 10 bases lay outside the gene matches. The CDR3 has 19 amino acids. Germline-derived CDR1 and CDR2 are SGHVS and FNYEAQ. Filled out from reference TRBV7-6 and TRBJ2-1, the complete variable domain reads GAGVSQSPRYKVTKRGQDVALRCDPISGHVSLYWYRQALGQGPEFLTYFNYEAQQDKSGLPNDRFSAERPEGSISTLTIQRTEQRDSAMYRCASSLWTSGGPSSYNEQFFGPGTRLTVL.

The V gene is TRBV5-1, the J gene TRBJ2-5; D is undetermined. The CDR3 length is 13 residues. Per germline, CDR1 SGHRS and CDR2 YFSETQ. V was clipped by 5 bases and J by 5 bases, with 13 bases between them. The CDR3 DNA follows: TGCGCCAGCAGGATTGCGGTTGGGGAGACCCAGTACTTC. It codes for CASRIAVGETQYF.

The CDR3 region is CASSPLVGTGAFQETQYF. As DNA, the CDR3 is TGTGCCAGCTCACCATTGGTGGGGACAGGGGCATTCCAAGAGACCCAGTACTTC. V is TRBV28 and J is TRBJ2-5, with 10 bases lining up with TRBD1. J lost 1 base, V lost 8 bases, and 16 bases had no gene match. The germline V gene encodes CDR1 MDHEN and CDR2 SYDVKM. The CDR3 sequence is 18 residues long.

The CDR3 is CASSLGLTHSYEQYF. CDR3 nucleotide sequence: TGCGCCAGCAGCTTGGGACTAACCCACTCCTACGAGCAGTACTTC. The chain couples TRBV5-1 to TRBJ2-7; a weak D match, TRBD2 (5 bases). The CDR3 extends over 15 amino acids. Trimming stripped 0 bases from V and 0 bases from J, with 10 bases between. Germline V gene data show CDR1 as SGHRS and CDR2 as YFSETQ.

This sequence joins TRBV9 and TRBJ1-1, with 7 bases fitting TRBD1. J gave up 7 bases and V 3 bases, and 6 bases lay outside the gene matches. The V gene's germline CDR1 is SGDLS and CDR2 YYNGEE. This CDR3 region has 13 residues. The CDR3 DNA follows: TGTGCCAGCAGCGCCGGGACAGAGCTTGAAGCTTTCTTT. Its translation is CASSAGTELEAFF.

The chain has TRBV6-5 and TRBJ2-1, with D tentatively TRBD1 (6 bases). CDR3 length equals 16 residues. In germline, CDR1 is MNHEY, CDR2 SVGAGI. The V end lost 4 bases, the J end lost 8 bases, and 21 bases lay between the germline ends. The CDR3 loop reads CASSSEQGESSYEQFF. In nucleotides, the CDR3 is TGTGCCAGCAGTTCAGAACAGGGTGAAAGCTCCTATGAGCAGTTCTTC.

The CDR3 DNA reads as TGTGCCAGCAGCTCGCAGGGTAATAGCAATCAGCCCCAGCATTTT. Residues: CASSSQGNSNQPQHF. The rearrangement uses TRBV7-9 and TRBJ1-5; D possibly corresponds to TRBD1 (5 bases). The germline CDR1 and CDR2 sequences are SEHNR and FQNEAQ (reference sequence). V was pared by 4 bases and J by 0 bases, with 10 bases between. The CDR3 covers 15 residues. The variable domain in full, with the rest retrieved from reference TRBV7-9 and TRBJ1-5, is DTGVSQNPRHKITKRGQNVTFRCDPISEHNRLYWYRQTLGQGPEFLTYFQNEAQLEKSRLLSDRFSAERPKGSFSTLEIQRTEQGDSAMYLCASSSQGNSNQPQHFGDGTRLSIL.

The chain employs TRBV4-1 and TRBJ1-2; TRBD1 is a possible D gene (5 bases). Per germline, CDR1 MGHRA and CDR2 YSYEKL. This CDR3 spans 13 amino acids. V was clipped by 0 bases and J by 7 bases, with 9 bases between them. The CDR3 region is CASSQDRVAGYTF. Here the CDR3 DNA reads TGCGCCAGCAGCCAAGACAGGGTGGCTGGCTACACCTTC.

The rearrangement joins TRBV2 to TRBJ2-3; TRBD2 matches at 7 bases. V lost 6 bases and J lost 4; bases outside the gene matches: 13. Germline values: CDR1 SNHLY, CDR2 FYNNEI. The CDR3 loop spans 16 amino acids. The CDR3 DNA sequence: TGTGCCAGCAGACCTTCCGGGCGGGAGACCCCAGATACGCAGTATTTT. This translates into CASRPSGRETPDTQYF.

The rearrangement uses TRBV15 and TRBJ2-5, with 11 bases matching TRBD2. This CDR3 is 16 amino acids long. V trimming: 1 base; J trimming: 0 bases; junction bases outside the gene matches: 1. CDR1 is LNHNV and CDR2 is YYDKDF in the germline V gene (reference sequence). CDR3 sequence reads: CATSRVTSGNQETQYF. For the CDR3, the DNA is TGTGCCACCAGCAGAGTGACTAGCGGGAACCAAGAGACCCAGTACTTC.

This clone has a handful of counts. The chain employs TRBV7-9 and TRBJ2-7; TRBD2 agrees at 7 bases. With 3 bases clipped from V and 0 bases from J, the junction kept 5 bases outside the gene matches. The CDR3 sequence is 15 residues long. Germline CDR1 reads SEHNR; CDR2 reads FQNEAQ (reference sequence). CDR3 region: CASSFGTTPSYEQYF. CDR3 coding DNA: TGTGCCAGCAGCTTCGGGACTACTCCCTCCTACGAGCAGTACTTC.

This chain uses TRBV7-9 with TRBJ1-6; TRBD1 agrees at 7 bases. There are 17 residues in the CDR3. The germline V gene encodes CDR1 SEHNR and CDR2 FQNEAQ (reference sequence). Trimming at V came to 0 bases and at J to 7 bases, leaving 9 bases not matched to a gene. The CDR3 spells CASSLAFGTATNSPLHF. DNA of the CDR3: TGTGCCAGCAGCTTAGCGTTCGGGACAGCGACGAATTCACCCCTCCACTTT.

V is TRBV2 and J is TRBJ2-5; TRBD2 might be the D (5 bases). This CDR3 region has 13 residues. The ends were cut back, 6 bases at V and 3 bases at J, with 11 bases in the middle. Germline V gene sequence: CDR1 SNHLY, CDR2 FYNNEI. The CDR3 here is CASRLDGEETQYF. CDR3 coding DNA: TGTGCCAGCAGATTAGACGGGGAAGAGACCCAGTACTTC.

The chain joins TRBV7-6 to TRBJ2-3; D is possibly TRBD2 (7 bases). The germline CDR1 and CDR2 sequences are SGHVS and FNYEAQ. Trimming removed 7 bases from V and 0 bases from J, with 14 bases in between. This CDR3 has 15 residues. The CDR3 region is CASTRGGLSTDTQYF. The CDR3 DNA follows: TGTGCCAGCACGAGGGGGGGCCTGAGCACAGATACGCAGTATTTT.

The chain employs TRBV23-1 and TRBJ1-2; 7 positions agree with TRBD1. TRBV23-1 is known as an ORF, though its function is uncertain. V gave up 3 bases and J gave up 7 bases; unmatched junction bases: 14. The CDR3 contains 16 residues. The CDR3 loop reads CASSQTAPGQSAGYTF. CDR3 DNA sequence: TGCGCCAGCAGTCAGACGGCACCGGGACAGTCCGCTGGCTACACCTTC.

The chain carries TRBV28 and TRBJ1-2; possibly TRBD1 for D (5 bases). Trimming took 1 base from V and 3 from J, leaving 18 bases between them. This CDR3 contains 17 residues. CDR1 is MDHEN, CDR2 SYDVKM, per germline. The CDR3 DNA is TGTGCCAGCAGTTTATCCCTAACCTCAGGGTCCCACTATGGCTACACCTTC. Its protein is CASSLSLTSGSHYGYTF.

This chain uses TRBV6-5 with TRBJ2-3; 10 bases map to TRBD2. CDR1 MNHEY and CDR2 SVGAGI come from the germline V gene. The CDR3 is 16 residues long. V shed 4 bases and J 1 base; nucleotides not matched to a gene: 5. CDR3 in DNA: TGTGCCAGCAGTTTTAGCGGGGGGATGGGCACAGATACGCAGTATTTT. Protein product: CASSFSGGMGTDTQYF.

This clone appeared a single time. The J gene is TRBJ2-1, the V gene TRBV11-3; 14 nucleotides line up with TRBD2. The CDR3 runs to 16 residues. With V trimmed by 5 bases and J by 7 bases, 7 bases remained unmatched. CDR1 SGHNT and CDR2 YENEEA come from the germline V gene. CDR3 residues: CASSTGTSGGRNEQFF. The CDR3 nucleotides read TGTGCCAGCAGCACCGGGACTAGCGGGGGTAGAAATGAGCAGTTCTTC.

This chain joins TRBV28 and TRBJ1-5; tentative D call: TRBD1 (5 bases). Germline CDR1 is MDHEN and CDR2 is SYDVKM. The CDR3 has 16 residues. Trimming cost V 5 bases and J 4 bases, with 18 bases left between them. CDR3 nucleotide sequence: TGTGCCAGCAGTGACCCGCCGGGACGGGAGAATCAGCCCCAGCATTTT. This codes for CASSDPPGRENQPQHF.